Shown below are 27 T cell receptor beta chains from a single sample sequenced in a study of blood T cells in healthy people across ages. Using a J-beta primer mix together with a sample-barcoded 5' primer, a second PCR was run for roughly 6 to 11 cycles. TCRdb analysed the 5' RACE reads with MiXCR anew, one entry per CDR3 protein. This table holds roughly 1.5 million distinct CDR3 sequences, roughly 43% found once. Sequencing was performed on blood. The source of these receptors is a woman aged 18-29 years in good health.

The chain has TRBV27 and TRBJ2-7; 16 nucleotides match TRBD2. V was pared by 3 bases and J by 3 bases, with 5 bases of the junction left unmatched. CDR1 is MNHEY and CDR2 is SMNVEV in the germline V gene (reference sequence). CDR3 size: 17 residues. The chain's CDR3 is CASSLSGLAGGFYEQYF. The CDR3 DNA is TGTGCCAGCAGTTTGTCGGGACTAGCGGGAGGGTTCTACGAGCAGTACTTC.

The V gene is TRBV15, the J gene TRBJ1-2; a possible D gene is TRBD1 (6 bases). V shed 0 bases and J shed 3 bases, with 17 bases lying between them. This CDR3 region has 17 residues. In germline, CDR1 is LNHNV, CDR2 YYDKDF (reference sequence). The CDR3 DNA follows: TGTGCCACCAGCAGAGACCGGACAGCCGGGCTTTACTATGGCTACACCTTC. This sequence encodes CATSRDRTAGLYYGYTF. The variable domain in full, with the rest retrieved from reference TRBV15 and TRBJ1-2, is DAMVIQNPRYQVTQFGKPVTLSCSQTLNHNVMYWYQQKSSQAPKLLFHYYDKDFNNEADTPDNFQSRRPNTSFCFLDIRSPGLGDTAMYLCATSRDRTAGLYYGYTFGSGTRLTVV.

The V and J genes are TRBV6-6 and TRBJ2-1, with 8 positions matching TRBD1. Germline CDR1 and CDR2: MNHNY and SVGAGI (reference sequence). The CDR3 is 14 residues long. Trimming cost V 6 bases and J 4 bases; bases outside gene matches: 5. The CDR3 DNA follows: TGTGCCAGCAGATGGGGGACAGGTTACAATGAGCAGTTCTTC. Protein: CASRWGTGYNEQFF.

This clonotype was picked up a small number of times. This rearrangement joins TRBV29-1 to TRBJ1-2; 7 bases line up with TRBD1. V trimming: 6 bases; J trimming: 3 bases; junction bases outside the gene matches: 10. Germline-derived CDR1 and CDR2 are SQVTM and ANQGSEA. The CDR3 is 14 residues long. The CDR3 sequence: CSVGSDRFHYGYTF. The CDR3 DNA is TGCAGCGTGGGGTCGGACAGGTTCCACTATGGCTACACCTTC.

The chain has TRBV27 and TRBJ2-6; D remains unclear. Per the germline V gene, CDR1 is MNHEY and CDR2 is SMNVEV (reference sequence). This CDR3 spans 15 amino acids. The V end lost 0 bases, the J end lost 4 bases, and 7 bases lay between the germline ends. The CDR3 reads CASSLSRHGANVLTF. The CDR3 DNA is TGTGCCAGCAGTTTATCCAGGCACGGGGCCAACGTCCTGACTTTC.

The V and J genes are TRBV20-1 and TRBJ2-7, with TRBD2 as a possible D gene (6 bases). The CDR3 length is 15 residues. Trimming took off 5 bases at V and 5 bases at J, with 22 bases between the two ends. From germline, CDR1 is DFQATT and CDR2 SNEGSKA (reference sequence). DNA for the CDR3: TGCAGTGCTCGATTCCGGGGGAGCCAGGTAAACGAGCAGTACTTC. It specifies CSARFRGSQVNEQYF.

The chain combines TRBV18 with TRBJ1-6; D remains unclear. Germline assignment: CDR1 KGHSH and CDR2 LQKENI. The CDR3 is 14 amino acids. V lost 5 bases and J 8 bases, leaving 13 bases between the germline ends. The chain's CDR3 is CASSLPDGDSPLHF. CDR3 in DNA: TGTGCCAGCTCATTGCCCGACGGGGATTCACCCCTCCACTTT.

This clonotype occurred a few times. J is TRBJ1-2 and V is TRBV30; perhaps TRBD1 as D (6 bases). The CDR3 sequence is 12 residues long. From germline, CDR1 is GTSNPN and CDR2 SVGIG (reference sequence). Trimming left V 8 bases short and J 8 bases short, with 18 bases between. The CDR3 spells CAGGQLLRGYTF. DNA of the CDR3: TGTGCCGGGGGGCAGTTGCTTCGGGGCTACACCTTC.

The J gene is TRBJ2-7, the V gene TRBV20-1, with a possible D match to TRBD2 (6 bases). Germline V gene lookup returns CDR1 DFQATT and CDR2 SNEGSKA (reference sequence). Trimming removed 2 bases from V and 3 bases from J, with 11 bases in between. This CDR3 comprises 13 residues. In nucleotides, the CDR3 is TGCAGTGCTAGATCGGGACTCATCTACGAGCAGTACTTC. The encoded protein is CSARSGLIYEQYF.

The chain couples TRBV6-6 to TRBJ1-3, with no clear D. Germline V gene lookup returns CDR1 MNHNY and CDR2 SVGAGI (reference sequence). CDR3 size: 16 residues. V was pared by 0 bases and J by 4 bases, with 13 bases between. In nucleotides, the CDR3 is TGTGCCAGCAGTTACTCTATTCTCTTTTCCGGAAACACCATATATTTT. Protein product: CASSYSILFSGNTIYF.

This clonotype was counted between two and nine times. The chain has TRBV20-1 and TRBJ1-1, with D tentatively TRBD1 (6 bases). Germline assignment: CDR1 DFQATT and CDR2 SNEGSKA (reference sequence). Trimming pared 5 bases from V and 0 bases from J, leaving 10 bases between. There are 13 residues in the CDR3. The CDR3 DNA sequence: TGCAGTGCTTTCGGACAGCTGAACACTGAAGCTTTCTTT. This translates into CSAFGQLNTEAFF.

This clonotype occurred a few times. The chain has TRBV12-5 and TRBJ2-1; D not certain. Trimming removed 4 bases at V and 2 bases at J, with 12 bases between. The CDR3 contains 15 residues. Germline V lookup: CDR1 LGHNT, CDR2 FRNRAP. CDR3 protein: CASGSPENTYNEQFF. The CDR3 DNA follows: TGTGCTAGTGGTTCGCCCGAGAATACCTACAATGAGCAGTTCTTC.

This clonotype was detected ten times or more. CDR3 nucleotide sequence: TGTGCCAGCAGAAGGGACAGCTCCTACAATGAGCAGTTCTTC. It codes for CASRRDSSYNEQFF. The rearrangement links TRBV6-5 to TRBJ2-1; 7 bases align to TRBD1. Trimming at V came to 6 bases and at J to 0 bases, leaving 2 bases not matched to a gene. The CDR3 consists of 14 residues. Germline loops: CDR1 MNHEY, CDR2 SVGAGI.

CDR3 in amino acids: CASSLSGLDETQYF. CDR3 nucleotides: TGCGCCAGCAGCTTATCAGGTCTAGACGAGACCCAGTACTTC. V gene TRBV5-1 combines with J gene TRBJ2-5; unclear D gene. Per the germline V gene, CDR1 is SGHRS and CDR2 is YFSETQ. CDR3 length: 14 amino acids. V was pared by 2 bases and J by 5 bases, with 13 bases between. Complete variable domain (other parts from reference TRBV5-1 and TRBJ2-5): KAGVTQTPRYLIKTRGQQVTLSCSPISGHRSVSWYQQTPGQGLQFLFEYFSETQRNKGNFPGRFSGRQFSNSRSEMNVSTLELGDSALYLCASSLSGLDETQYFGPGTRLLVL.

The V and J genes are TRBV29-1 and TRBJ1-1, with D possibly TRBD1 on 6 matching bases. In germline, CDR1 is SQVTM, CDR2 ANQGSEA. The CDR3 spans 12 residues. CDR3 sequence: CGGGDPYTEAFF. CDR3 bases: TGCGGGGGGGGCGATCCTTACACTGAAGCTTTCTTT.

The chain has TRBV3-1 and TRBJ2-5, with D hard to call. Germline V gives CDR1 LGHDT, CDR2 YNNKEL (reference sequence). Trimming pared 3 bases from V and 0 bases from J, leaving 11 bases between. The CDR3 is made up of 15 amino acids. The CDR3 nucleotides read TGTGCCAGCAGCCAGTGGATGGACGACCAAGAGACCCAGTACTTC. Protein product: CASSQWMDDQETQYF.

The chain uses TRBV7-9 and TRBJ2-7; no definite D call. The V and J ends lost 5 bases and 0 bases respectively, with 11 bases between them. Germline loops: CDR1 SEHNR, CDR2 FQNEAQ (reference sequence). The length of the CDR3 is 14 residues. The CDR3 reads CASSPTTRSYEQYF. CDR3 bases: TGTGCCAGCAGCCCAACGACCCGCTCCTACGAGCAGTACTTC.

V usage is TRBV29-1 and J usage is TRBJ2-7; 12 bases are a match to TRBD1. Germline V gene lookup returns CDR1 SQVTM and CDR2 ANQGSEA. The CDR3 sequence is 14 residues long. V was pared by 8 bases and J by 4 bases, with 9 bases of the junction left unmatched. The CDR3 here is CSMGTGGRFYEQYF. DNA for the CDR3: TGCAGCATGGGGACAGGGGGCCGTTTTTACGAGCAGTACTTC.

This clonotype was picked up a small number of times. The chain carries TRBV11-2 and TRBJ2-1, with D uncertain. This CDR3 is built from 12 residues. Germline-derived CDR1 and CDR2 are SGHAT and FQNNGV. With 4 bases removed from V and 8 bases from J, the gap between germline ends came to 9 bases. In nucleotides, the CDR3 is TGTGCCAGCAGCTCGACTGGCTATGAGCAGTTCTTC. Protein: CASSSTGYEQFF.

This clonotype has just a few counts. The CDR3 here is CASSVEAGLSSYEQYF. In DNA form, the CDR3 reads TGTGCCAGCAGCGTAGAGGCGGGGTTAAGCTCCTACGAGCAGTACTTC. The chain has TRBV9 and TRBJ2-7, with a weak D call TRBD2 (6 bases). The germline V and J ends were trimmed by 0 bases and 0 bases, with 13 bases remaining between them. The CDR3 covers 16 residues. Germline lookup yields CDR1 SGDLS and CDR2 YYNGEE.

The chain joins TRBV27 to TRBJ2-1; 7 bases match TRBD1. This CDR3 is 14 amino acids long. Per germline, CDR1 MNHEY and CDR2 SMNVEV (reference sequence). V shed 6 bases and J 7 bases; nucleotides not matched to a gene: 9. The CDR3 protein is CASRRQGRGNEQFF. The DNA of the CDR3 is TGTGCCAGCAGACGACAGGGCAGGGGAAATGAGCAGTTCTTC.

This clonotype was counted once. The chain links TRBV7-2 to TRBJ2-7; D might be TRBD1 (7 bases). The CDR3 has 17 residues. Germline-derived CDR1 and CDR2 are SGHTA and FQGNSA. V was clipped by 4 bases and J by 2 bases, with 21 bases between them. CDR3 region: CASSSQTGRSLAYEQYF. The CDR3 DNA is TGTGCCAGCAGCTCCCAGACAGGGAGGTCGTTGGCCTACGAGCAGTACTTC. Based on the CDR3 plus reference TRBV7-2 and TRBJ2-7, the full variable domain is GAGVSQSPSNKVTEKGKDVELRCDPISGHTALYWYRQSLGQGLEFLIYFQGNSAPDKSGLPSDRFSAERTGGSVSTLTIQRTQQEDSAVYLCASSSQTGRSLAYEQYFGPGTRLTVT.

This clonotype was detected a few times. This chain links TRBV6-5 with TRBJ1-1; no clear D gene. Per the germline V gene, CDR1 is MNHEY and CDR2 is SVGAGI. There are 14 residues in the CDR3. V was shortened by 2 bases and J by 1 base, with 8 bases between the two germline ends. The CDR3 DNA is TGTGCCAGCAGTTACGGTAATGGGAACACTGAAGCTTTCTTT. Its translation is CASSYGNGNTEAFF.

The rearrangement uses TRBV20-1 and TRBJ2-1; 8 bases agree with TRBD2. The CDR3 loop spans 15 amino acids. The V gene end was trimmed by 6 bases and the J gene end by 0 bases; junction bases not matched to a gene: 7. Per the germline V gene, CDR1 is DFQATT and CDR2 is SNEGSKA (reference sequence). The chain's CDR3 is CSARSGSHSYNEQFF. For the CDR3, the DNA is TGCAGTGCGAGGAGCGGGAGTCACTCCTACAATGAGCAGTTCTTC.

The chain uses TRBV7-9 and TRBJ2-1; unclear D gene. Trimming cost V 1 base and J 9 bases, with 10 bases left between them. Germline values: CDR1 SEHNR, CDR2 FQNEAQ (reference sequence). This CDR3 has 13 amino acids. Written as DNA, the CDR3 is TGTGCCAGCAGCTTAGGGCTCTCTAGTGAGCAGTTCTTC. Amino acids: CASSLGLSSEQFF.

V and J are TRBV12-3 or TRBV12-4 and TRBJ2-1, with unresolved D. V lost 0 bases, J lost 13 bases, and 19 bases lay in between. The CDR3 is 15 residues long. The CDR3 nucleotides read TGTGCCAGCAGTTTAGCCAGCCCCGGGCCCTCAAAACAGTTCTTC. It is translated as CASSLASPGPSKQFF.

This clonotype was seen a handful of times. The chain has TRBV4-3 and TRBJ1-2, with D possibly TRBD1 on 5 matching bases. Germline CDR1 LGHNA, CDR2 YSLEER. The CDR3 runs to 14 residues. The ends were cut back, 0 bases at V and 8 bases at J, with 13 bases in the middle. CDR3 nucleotides: TGCGCCAGCAGCCAAGATCCCAGGGTGTACGGCTACACCTTC. Its protein is CASSQDPRVYGYTF.